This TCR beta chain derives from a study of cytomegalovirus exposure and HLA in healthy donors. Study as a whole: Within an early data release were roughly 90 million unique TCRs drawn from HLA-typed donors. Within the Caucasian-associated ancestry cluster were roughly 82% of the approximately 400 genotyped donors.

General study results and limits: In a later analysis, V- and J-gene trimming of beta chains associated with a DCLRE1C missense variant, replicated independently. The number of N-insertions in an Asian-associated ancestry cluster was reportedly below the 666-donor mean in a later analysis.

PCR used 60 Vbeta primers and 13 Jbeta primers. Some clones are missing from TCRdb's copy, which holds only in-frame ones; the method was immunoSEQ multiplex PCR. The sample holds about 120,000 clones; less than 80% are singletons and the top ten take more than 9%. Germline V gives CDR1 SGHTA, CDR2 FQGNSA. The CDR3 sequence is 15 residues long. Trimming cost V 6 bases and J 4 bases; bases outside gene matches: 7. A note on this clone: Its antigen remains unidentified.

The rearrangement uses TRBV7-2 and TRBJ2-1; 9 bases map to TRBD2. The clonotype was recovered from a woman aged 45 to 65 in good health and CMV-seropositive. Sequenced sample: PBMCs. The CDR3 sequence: CASSLSGGTYNEQFF. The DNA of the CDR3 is TGTGCCAGCAGTCTAAGCGGGGGGACTTACAATGAGCAGTTCTTC.